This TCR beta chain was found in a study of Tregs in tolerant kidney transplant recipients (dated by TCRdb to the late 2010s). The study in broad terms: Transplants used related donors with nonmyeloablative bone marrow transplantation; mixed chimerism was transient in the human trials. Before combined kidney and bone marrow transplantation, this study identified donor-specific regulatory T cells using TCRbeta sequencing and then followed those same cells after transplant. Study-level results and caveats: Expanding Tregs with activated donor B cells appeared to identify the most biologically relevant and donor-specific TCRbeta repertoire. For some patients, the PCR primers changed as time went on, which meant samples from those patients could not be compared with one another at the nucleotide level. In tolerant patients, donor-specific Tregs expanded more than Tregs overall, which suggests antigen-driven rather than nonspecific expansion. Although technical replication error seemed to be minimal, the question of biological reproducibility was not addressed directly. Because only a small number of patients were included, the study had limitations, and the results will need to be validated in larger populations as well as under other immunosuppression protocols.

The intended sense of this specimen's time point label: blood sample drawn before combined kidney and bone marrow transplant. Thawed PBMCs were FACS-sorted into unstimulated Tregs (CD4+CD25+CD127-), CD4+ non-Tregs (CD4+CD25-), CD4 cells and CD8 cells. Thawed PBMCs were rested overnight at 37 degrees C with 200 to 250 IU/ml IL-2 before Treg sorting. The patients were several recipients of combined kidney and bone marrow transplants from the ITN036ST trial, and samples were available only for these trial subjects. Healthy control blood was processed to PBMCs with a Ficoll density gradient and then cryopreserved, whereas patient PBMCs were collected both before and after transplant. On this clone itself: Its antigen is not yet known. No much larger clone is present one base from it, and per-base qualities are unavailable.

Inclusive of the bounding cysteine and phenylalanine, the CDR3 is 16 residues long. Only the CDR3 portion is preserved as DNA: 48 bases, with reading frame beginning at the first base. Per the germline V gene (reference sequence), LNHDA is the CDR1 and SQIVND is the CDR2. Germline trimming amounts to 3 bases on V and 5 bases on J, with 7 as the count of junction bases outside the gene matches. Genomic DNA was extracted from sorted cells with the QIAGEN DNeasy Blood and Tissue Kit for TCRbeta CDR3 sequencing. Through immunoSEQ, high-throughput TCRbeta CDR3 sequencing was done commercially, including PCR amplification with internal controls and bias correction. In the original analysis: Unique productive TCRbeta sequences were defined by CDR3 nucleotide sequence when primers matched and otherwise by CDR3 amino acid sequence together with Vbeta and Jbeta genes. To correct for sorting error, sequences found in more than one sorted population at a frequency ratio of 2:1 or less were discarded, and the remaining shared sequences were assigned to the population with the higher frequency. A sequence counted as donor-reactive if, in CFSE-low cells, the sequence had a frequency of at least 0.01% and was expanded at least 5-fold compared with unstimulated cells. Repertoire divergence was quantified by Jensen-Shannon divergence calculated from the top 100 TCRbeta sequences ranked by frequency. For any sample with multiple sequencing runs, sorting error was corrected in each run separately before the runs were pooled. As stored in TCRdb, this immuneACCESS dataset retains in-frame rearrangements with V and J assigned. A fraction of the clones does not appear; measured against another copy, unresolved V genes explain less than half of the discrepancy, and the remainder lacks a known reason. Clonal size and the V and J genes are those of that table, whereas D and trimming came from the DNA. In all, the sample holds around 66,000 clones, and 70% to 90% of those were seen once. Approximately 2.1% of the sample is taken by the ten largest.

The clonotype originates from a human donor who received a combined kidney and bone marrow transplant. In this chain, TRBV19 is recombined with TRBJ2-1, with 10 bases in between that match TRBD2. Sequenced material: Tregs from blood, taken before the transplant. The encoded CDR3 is CASSMGASGRHNEQFF. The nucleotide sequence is TGTGCCAGTAGTATGGGGGCTAGCGGGAGACACAATGAGCAGTTCTTC.